Sequencing of this TCR beta chain was carried out in a study of blood T cell repertoires in COVID-19. Whole-study context: The samples span acute and convalescent COVID-19 from the United States, Italy and Spain.

Between the trimmed V and J ends, which lost 6 bases and 8 bases, there was a span of 17 bases. Germline CDR1 is MGHRA and CDR2 is YSYEKL. The CDR3 spans 14 residues. Profiled with immunoSEQ multiplex PCR; TCRdb holds only in-frame clones, not every one. The sample lists about 100,000 clones, 80% to 90% occurring once. This clone has only a few counts. This receptor was obtained from a woman of 80 years or more with acute or convalescent COVID-19. V and J are TRBV4-1 and TRBJ1-3; D might be TRBD1 (6 bases). Sequencing was performed on peripheral blood. In DNA form, the CDR3 reads TGCGCCAGCAGACAGACAGGAGCAGGGGACACCATATATTTT. This translates into CASRQTGAGDTIYF.